This T cell receptor beta chain stems from a study of blood T cell repertoires in COVID-19. Whole-study context: PBMCs, B-cell-depleted T cells, or T cells were the source of the cDNA or gDNA that made up the material.

CDR3 size: 13 residues. V lost 1 base and J lost 7, with 11 bases in between. CDR1 SGDLS and CDR2 YYNGEE come from the germline V gene. In the authors' workflow: For nucleated cells, counts were estimated from reference gene primer amplification. The assay was immunoSEQ multiplex PCR, and TCRdb's table has in-frame clones only and misses some. The DNA was the basis for D and trimming; V, J and clone size are from that table. Among over 50,000 clones listed, about 80% were seen once. The specimen was peripheral blood. The chain joins TRBV9 to TRBJ1-1; D perhaps matches TRBD1 (5 bases). The sequence derives from a man aged 80 or over with active or convalescent COVID-19. CDR3: CASSVLPRGEAFF. For the CDR3, the DNA is TGTGCCAGCAGCGTACTCCCTAGGGGTGAAGCTTTCTTT.